This T cell receptor beta chain was obtained from a study of blood T cell repertoires in COVID-19. V gave up 6 bases and J gave up 7 bases, with 9 bases separating them. This CDR3 has 11 amino acids. Repertoires were generated with immunoSEQ multiplex PCR, while TCRdb's copy carries only in-frame clones and drops some. Of roughly 70,000 clones listed, under 85% were seen once; the top ten hold under 15%. The J gene is TRBJ1-1, the V gene TRBV12-3 or TRBV12-4; D remains unclear. The TCR comes from a man aged 55 to 70 with COVID-19, enrolled during active disease. The sample comprised peripheral blood. The chain's CDR3 is CASSPHSEAFF. DNA of the CDR3: TGTGCCAGCAGCCCTCACAGTGAAGCTTTCTTT.